This paragraph reports one TCR beta chain. The data are from a study of cytomegalovirus exposure and HLA in healthy donors. PCR amplification relied on 60 Vbeta primers (plus 13 Jbeta primers). The method was immunoSEQ multiplex PCR; TCRdb's version includes in-frame clones alone and lacks a portion of them. The sample shows some 110,000 clones, about four fifths of them seen only once. The CDR3 sequence is 15 residues long. V was pared by 5 bases and J by 4 bases, with 8 bases of the junction left unmatched. Per germline, CDR1 LNHDA and CDR2 SQIVND (reference sequence). The V call is TRBV19, the J call TRBJ2-7; 10 bases fit TRBD1. This TCR derives from a woman aged 18-29 years in good health and CMV-seropositive. The source material was PBMCs. The CDR3 region is CASSVTGTGAYEQYF. The CDR3 DNA is TGTGCCAGTAGTGTAACCGGGACAGGGGCTTACGAGCAGTACTTC.